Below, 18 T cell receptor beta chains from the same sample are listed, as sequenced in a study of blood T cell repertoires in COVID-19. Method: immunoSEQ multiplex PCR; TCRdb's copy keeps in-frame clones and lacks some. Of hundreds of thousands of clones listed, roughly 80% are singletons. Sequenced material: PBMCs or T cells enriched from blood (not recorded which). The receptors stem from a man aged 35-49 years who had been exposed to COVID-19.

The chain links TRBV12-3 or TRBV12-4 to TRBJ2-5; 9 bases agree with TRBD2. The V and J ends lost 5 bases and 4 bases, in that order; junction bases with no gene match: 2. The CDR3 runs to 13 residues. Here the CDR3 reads CASSPGLAETQYF. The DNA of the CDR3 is TGTGCCAGCAGTCCGGGACTAGCAGAGACCCAGTACTTC.

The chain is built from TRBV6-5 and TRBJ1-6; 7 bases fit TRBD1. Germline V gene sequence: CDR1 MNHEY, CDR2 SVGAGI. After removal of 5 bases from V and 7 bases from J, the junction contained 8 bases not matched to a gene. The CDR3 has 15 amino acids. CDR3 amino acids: CASSRLTGSNSPLHF. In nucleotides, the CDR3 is TGTGCCAGCAGTCGGTTGACAGGGAGCAATTCACCCCTCCACTTT.

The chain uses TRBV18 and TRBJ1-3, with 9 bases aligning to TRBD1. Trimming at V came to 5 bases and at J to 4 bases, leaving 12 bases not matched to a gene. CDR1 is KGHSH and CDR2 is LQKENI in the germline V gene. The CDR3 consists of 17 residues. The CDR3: CASSDGTGYRRGNTIYF. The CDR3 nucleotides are TGTGCCAGCTCAGACGGGACAGGGTATCGTCGAGGAAACACCATATATTTT.

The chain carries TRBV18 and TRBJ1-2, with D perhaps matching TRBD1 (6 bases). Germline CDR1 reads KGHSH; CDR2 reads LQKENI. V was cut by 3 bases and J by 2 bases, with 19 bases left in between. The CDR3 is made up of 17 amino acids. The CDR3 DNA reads TGTGCCAGCTCACCTACCGCGACAGGCATCCAAAACTATGGCTACACCTTC. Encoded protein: CASSPTATGIQNYGYTF.

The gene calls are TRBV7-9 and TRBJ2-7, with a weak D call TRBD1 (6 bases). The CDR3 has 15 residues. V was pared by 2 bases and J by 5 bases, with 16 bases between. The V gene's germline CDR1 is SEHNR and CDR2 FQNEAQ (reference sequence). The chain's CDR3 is CASSLIPGTRDEQYF. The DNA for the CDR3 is TGTGCCAGCAGCTTAATTCCGGGGACACGGGACGAGCAGTACTTC.

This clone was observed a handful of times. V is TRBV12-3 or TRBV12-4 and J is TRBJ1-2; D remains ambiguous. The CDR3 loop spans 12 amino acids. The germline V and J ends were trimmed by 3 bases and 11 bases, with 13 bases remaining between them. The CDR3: CASSLWNTGYTF. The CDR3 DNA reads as TGTGCCAGCAGTTTGTGGAATACGGGGTACACCTTC.

Here the CDR3 DNA reads TGTGCCAGCGCCTGGCGGGAGGGCCCCAATGAGCAGTTCTTC. Encoded protein: CASAWREGPNEQFF. The chain recombines TRBV27 with TRBJ2-1, with 9 bases matching TRBD2. The germline gives CDR1 MNHEY, CDR2 SMNVEV (reference sequence). This CDR3 is built from 14 residues. V lost 8 bases, J lost 6 bases, and 8 bases stayed unmatched.

The DNA of the CDR3 is TGTGCCAGCAATGATGGACAGATGAACACTGAAGCTTTCTTT. It translates to CASNDGQMNTEAFF. This chain connects TRBV13 to TRBJ1-1; tentatively, D is TRBD1 (6 bases). V gave up 7 bases and J gave up 0 bases, with 12 bases separating them. The germline gives CDR1 PRHDT, CDR2 FYEKMQ (reference sequence). This CDR3 region has 14 residues.

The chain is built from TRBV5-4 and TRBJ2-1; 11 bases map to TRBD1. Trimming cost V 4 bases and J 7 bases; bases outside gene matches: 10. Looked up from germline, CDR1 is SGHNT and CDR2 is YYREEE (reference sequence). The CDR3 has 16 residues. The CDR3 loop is CASSNEPGQGVNEQFF. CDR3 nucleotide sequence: TGTGCCAGCAGCAACGAACCGGGACAGGGGGTGAATGAGCAGTTCTTC.

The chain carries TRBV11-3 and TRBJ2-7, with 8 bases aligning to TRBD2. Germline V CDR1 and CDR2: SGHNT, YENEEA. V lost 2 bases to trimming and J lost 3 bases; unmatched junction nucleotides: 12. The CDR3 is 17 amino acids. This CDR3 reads CASSLRSLREGGYEQYF. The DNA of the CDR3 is TGTGCCAGCAGCTTAAGGTCCCTTCGGGAGGGTGGCTACGAGCAGTACTTC.

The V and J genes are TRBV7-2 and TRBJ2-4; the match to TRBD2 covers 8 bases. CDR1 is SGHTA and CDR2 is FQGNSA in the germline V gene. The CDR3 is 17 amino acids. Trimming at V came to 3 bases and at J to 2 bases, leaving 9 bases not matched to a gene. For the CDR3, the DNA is TGTGCCAGCAGCTTTCAGGTGGCGGGAGGCTCCAAAAACATTCAGTACTTC. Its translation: CASSFQVAGGSKNIQYF.

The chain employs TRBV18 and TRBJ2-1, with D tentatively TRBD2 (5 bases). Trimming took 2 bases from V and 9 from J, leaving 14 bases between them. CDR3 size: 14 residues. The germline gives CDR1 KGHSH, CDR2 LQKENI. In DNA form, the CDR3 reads TGTGCCAGCTCACCAACCGGGAAGGGCAGTGAGCAGTTCTTC. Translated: CASSPTGKGSEQFF.

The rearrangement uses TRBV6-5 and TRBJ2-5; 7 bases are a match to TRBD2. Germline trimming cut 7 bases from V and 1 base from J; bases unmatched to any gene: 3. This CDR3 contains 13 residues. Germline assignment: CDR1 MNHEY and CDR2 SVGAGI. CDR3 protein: CASKLAVQETQYF. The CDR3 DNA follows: TGTGCCAGCAAGCTAGCGGTCCAAGAGACCCAGTACTTC.

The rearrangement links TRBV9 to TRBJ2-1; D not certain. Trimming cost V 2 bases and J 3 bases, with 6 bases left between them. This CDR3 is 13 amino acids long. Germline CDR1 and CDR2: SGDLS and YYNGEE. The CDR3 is CASSVTDYNEQFF. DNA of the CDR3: TGTGCCAGCAGCGTCACAGACTACAATGAGCAGTTCTTC.

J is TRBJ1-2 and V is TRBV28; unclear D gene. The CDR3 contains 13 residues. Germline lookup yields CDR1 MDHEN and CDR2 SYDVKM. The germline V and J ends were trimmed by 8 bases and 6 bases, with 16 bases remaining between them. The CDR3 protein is CASQLEEVDGYTF. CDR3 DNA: TGTGCCAGCCAACTTGAAGAGGTTGATGGCTACACCTTC.

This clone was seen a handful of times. CDR3 sequence: CASSFGQQYYEQYF. The CDR3 nucleotides read TGCGCCAGCAGCTTTGGACAGCAATACTACGAGCAGTACTTC. This sequence joins TRBV5-1 and TRBJ2-7; possible D gene TRBD1, 6 bases. The germline V gene has CDR1 SGHRS and CDR2 YFSETQ. There are 14 residues in the CDR3. The V gene lost 2 bases and the J gene lost 3 bases, with 12 bases spanning the gap.

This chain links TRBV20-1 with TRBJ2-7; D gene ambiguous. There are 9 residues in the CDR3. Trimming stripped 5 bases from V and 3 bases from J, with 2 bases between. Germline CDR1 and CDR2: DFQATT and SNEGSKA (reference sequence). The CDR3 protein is CSALYEQYF. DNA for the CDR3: TGCAGTGCTCTCTACGAGCAGTACTTC.

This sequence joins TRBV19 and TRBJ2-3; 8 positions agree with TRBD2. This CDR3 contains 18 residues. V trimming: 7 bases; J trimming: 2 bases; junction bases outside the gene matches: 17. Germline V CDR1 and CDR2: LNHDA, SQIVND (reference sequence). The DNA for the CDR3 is TGTGCCAGTACCCCCTCCTTAGAGCGGGAGAGGTTCACAGATACGCAGTATTTT. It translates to CASTPSLERERFTDTQYF.